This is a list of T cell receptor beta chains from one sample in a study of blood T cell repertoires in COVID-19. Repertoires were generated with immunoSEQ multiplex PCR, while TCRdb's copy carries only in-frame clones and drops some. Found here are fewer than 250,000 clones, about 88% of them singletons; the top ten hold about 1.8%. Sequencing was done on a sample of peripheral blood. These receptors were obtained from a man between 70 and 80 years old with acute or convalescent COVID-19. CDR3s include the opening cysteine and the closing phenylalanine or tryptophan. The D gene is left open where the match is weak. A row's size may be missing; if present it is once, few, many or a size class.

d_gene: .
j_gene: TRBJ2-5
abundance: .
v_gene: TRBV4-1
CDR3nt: TGCGCCAGCAGCCAAAGCCCCACGGGAGCGCAAGAGACCCAGTACTTC
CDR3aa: CASSQSPTGAQETQYF

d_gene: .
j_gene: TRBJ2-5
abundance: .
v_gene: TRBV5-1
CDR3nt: TGCGCCAGCAGCTTAGCAGGAACAACCCAAGAGACCCAGTACTTC
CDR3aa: CASSLAGTTQETQYF

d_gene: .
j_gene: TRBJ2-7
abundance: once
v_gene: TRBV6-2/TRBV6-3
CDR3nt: TGTGCCAGCAGTTACCCTCGGACAGTGGTCAGCTACGAGCAGTACTTC
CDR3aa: CASSYPRTVVSYEQYF

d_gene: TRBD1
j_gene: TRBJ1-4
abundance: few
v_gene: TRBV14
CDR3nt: TGTGCCAGCAGCTCTCTCGGGACAGGGATCGAAAAACTGTTTTTT
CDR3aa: CASSSLGTGIEKLFF

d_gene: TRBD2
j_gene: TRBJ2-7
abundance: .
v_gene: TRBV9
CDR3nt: TGTGCCAGCAGCCCAGGGGTAGCGGGAGTTGGAGAGCAGTACTTC
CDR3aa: CASSPGVAGVGEQYF

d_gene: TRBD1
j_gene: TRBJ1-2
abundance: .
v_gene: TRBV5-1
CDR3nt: TGCGCCAGCAGCTTGGATGGGACAGGGAACTATGGCTACACCTTC
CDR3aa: CASSLDGTGNYGYTF

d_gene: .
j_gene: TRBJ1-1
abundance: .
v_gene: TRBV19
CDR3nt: TGTGCCAGTAGTGCCGGAAACAGGGTCCGGAACACTGAAGCTTTCTTT
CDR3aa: CASSAGNRVRNTEAFF

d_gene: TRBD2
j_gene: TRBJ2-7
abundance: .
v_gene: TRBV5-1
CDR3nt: TGCGCCAGCAGCTTAACCGGGACTAGCGGGAGATACGAGCAGTACTTC
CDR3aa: CASSLTGTSGRYEQYF

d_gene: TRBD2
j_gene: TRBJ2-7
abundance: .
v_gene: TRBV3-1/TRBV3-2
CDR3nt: TGTGCCAGCAGCCAAGAATGGACTAGCGGGAAGCGCGAGCAGTACTTC
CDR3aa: CASSQEWTSGKREQYF

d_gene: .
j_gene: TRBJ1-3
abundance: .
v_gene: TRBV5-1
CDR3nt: TGCGCCAGCAGCCCCGAACAGGGCTTCGCTGGAAACACCATATATTTT
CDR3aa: CASSPEQGFAGNTIYF

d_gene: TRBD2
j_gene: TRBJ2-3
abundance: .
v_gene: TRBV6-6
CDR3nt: TGTGCCAGCAGTTACGGACTAGCCGGAACAGATACGCAGTATTTT
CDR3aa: CASSYGLAGTDTQYF

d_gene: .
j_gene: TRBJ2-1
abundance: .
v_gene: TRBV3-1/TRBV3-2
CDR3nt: TGTGCCAGCAGCCGAAGAGGCAATGAGCAGTTCTTC
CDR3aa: CASSRRGNEQFF

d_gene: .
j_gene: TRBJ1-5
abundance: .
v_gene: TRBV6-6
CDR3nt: TGTGCCAGTCAGGGAATGGGGCAGCCCCAGCATTTT
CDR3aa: CASQGMGQPQHF

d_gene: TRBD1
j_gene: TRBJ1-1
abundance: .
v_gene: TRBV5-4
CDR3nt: TGTGCCAGCAGCATCGACAGGGACCCTGGAGCTTTCTTT
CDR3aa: CASSIDRDPGAFF

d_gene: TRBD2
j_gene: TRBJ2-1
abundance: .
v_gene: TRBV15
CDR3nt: TGTGCCACCAGCAGAGGGGGACTAGCGGGACAGCAGTTCTTC
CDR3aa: CATSRGGLAGQQFF

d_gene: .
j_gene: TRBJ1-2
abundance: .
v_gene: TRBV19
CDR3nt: TGTGCCAGTAGCCACCCGCCGGCAGGGTCGGATGGCTACACCTTC
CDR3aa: CASSHPPAGSDGYTF

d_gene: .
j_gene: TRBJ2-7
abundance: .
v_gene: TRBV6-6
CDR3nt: TGTGCCAGCAGCGAGTCGGGCGAGCAGTACTTC
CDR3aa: CASSESGEQYF

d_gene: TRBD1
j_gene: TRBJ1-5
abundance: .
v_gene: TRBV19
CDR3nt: TGTGCCAGTAGTCCGGGACAGGGGTATCAGCCCCAGCATTTT
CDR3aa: CASSPGQGYQPQHF

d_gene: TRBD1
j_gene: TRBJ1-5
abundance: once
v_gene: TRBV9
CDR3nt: TGTGCCAGCAGCGCCGGACAGGGGGGCAATCAGCCCCAGCATTTT
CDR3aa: CASSAGQGGNQPQHF

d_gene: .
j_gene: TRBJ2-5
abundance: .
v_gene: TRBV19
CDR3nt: TGTGCCAGTAGTGCCTCGGGGGGCCCCCAGTACTTC
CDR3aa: CASSASGGPQYF

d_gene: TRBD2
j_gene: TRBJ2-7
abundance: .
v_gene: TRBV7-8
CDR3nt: TGTGCCAGCAGCATTTCTAGCGGCTCCTACGAGCAGTACTTC
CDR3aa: CASSISSGSYEQYF

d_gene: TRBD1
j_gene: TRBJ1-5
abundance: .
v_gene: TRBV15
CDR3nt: TGTGCCACCAGCAACCATAGGACAGGGGAAAGCAATCAGCCCCAGCATTTT
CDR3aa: CATSNHRTGESNQPQHF

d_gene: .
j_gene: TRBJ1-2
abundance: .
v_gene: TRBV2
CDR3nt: TGTGCCAGCAGTGTTGAGAAGGGAGGAGGGTATGGCTACACCTTC
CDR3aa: CASSVEKGGGYGYTF

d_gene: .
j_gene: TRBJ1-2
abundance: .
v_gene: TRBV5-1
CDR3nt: TGCGCCAGCAGCTTAGACAGCTCCGGGGGCTATGGCTACACCTTC
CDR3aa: CASSLDSSGGYGYTF

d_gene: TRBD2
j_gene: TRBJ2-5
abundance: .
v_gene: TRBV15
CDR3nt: TGTGCCACCAGCGGCGGAGGGACTAGCGAAGAGACCCAGTACTTC
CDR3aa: CATSGGGTSEETQYF

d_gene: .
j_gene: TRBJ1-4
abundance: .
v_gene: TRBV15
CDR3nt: TGTGCCACCAGCTCCCGTATTGACGCGGCTAATGAAAAACTGTTTTTT
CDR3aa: CATSSRIDAANEKLFF

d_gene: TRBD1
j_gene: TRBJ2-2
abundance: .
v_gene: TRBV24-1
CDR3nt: TGTGCCACCAGTGAATCGGGACAGGCCGGGGAGCTGTTTTTT
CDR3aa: CATSESGQAGELFF

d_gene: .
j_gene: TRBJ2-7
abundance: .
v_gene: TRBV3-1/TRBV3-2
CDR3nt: TGTGCCAGCAGCCAAGAGTCCCTCTCCTACGAGCAGTACTTC
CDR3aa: CASSQESLSYEQYF

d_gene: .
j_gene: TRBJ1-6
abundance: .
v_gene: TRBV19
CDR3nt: TGTGCCAGTAGTATTGCGGCCAGGGGTGATTCACCCCTCCACTTT
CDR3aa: CASSIAARGDSPLHF

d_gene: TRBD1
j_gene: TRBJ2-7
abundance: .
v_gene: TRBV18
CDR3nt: TGTGCCAGCTCGCCCCAGGGGGGACAGGGATACGAGCAGTACTTC
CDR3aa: CASSPQGGQGYEQYF

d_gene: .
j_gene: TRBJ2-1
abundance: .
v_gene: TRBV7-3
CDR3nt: TGTGCCAGCAGCCCTAGGACGGGAAATGAGCAGTTCTTC
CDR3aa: CASSPRTGNEQFF

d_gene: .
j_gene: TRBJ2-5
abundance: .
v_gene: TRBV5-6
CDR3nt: TGTGCCAGCAGCTTGAGGGGCGGGACGTACCAAGAGACCCAGTACTTC
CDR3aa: CASSLRGGTYQETQYF

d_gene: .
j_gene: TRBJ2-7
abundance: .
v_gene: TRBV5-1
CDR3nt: TGCGCCAGCAGCTGGATGGAAGGGGGTAGGCACGAGCAGTACTTC
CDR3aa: CASSWMEGGRHEQYF

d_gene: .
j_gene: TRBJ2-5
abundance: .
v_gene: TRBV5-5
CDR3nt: TGTGCCAGCAGCTTGGAGCCCCAAGAGACCCAGTACTTC
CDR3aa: CASSLEPQETQYF

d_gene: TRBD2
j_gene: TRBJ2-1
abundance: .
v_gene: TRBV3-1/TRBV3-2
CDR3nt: TGTGCCAGCAGCCCCCCTCTTACTAGCGGATTCCTCAATGAGCAGTTCTTC
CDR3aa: CASSPPLTSGFLNEQFF

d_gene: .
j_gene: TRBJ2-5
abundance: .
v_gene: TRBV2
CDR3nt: TGTGCCAGCAGTGTAACAGGGTTTCAAGAGACCCAGTACTTC
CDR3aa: CASSVTGFQETQYF

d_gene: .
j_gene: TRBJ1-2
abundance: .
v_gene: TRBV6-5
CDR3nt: TGTGCCAGCAGCTTGGGAGCTAACTATGGCTACACCTTC
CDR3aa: CASSLGANYGYTF

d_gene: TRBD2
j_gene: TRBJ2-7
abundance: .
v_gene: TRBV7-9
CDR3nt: TGTGCCAGCAGCTTCGGACTAGCGGGAGGTATCTCCTACGAGCAGTACTTC
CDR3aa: CASSFGLAGGISYEQYF

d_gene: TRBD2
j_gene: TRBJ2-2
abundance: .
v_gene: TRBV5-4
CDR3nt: TGTGCCAGCAGCAAGGGACTAGCGGGAGAGACCGGGGAGCTGTTTTTT
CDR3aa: CASSKGLAGETGELFF

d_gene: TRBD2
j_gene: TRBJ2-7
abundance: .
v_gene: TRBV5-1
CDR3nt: TGCGCCAGCAGCTTAAGCGGGAGCAATTTCTACGAGCAGTACTTC
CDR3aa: CASSLSGSNFYEQYF

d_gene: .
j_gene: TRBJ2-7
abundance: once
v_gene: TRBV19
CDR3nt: TGTGCCAGTAGTACGGGGGGGTATGGGACAGTCACCTACGAGCAGTACTTC
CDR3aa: CASSTGGYGTVTYEQYF

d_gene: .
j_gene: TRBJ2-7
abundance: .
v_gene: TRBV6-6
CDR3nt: TGTGCCAGCAGGGGCGCGGGGGAGCAGTACTTC
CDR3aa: CASRGAGEQYF

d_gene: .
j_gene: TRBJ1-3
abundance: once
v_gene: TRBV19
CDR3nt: TGTGCCAGTAGTATTCTATCCTATGCGACAGATTCTGGAAACACCATATATTTT
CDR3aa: CASSILSYATDSGNTIYF

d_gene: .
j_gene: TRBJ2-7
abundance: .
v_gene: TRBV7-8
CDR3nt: TGTGCCAGCTCCCCCCGGGGATACGAGCAGTACTTC
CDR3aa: CASSPRGYEQYF